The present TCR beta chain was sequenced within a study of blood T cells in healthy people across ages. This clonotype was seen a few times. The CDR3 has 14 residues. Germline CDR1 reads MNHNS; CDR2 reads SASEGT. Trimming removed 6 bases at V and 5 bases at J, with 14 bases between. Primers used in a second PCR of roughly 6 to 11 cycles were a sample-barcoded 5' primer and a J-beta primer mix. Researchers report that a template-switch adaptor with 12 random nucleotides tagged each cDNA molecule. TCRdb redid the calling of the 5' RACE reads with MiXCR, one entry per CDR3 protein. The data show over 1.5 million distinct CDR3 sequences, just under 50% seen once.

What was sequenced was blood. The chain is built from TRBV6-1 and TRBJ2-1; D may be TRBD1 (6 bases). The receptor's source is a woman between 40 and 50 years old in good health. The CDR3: CASRPGARHNEQFF. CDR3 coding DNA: TGTGCCAGCAGACCAGGGGCAAGGCACAATGAGCAGTTCTTC.